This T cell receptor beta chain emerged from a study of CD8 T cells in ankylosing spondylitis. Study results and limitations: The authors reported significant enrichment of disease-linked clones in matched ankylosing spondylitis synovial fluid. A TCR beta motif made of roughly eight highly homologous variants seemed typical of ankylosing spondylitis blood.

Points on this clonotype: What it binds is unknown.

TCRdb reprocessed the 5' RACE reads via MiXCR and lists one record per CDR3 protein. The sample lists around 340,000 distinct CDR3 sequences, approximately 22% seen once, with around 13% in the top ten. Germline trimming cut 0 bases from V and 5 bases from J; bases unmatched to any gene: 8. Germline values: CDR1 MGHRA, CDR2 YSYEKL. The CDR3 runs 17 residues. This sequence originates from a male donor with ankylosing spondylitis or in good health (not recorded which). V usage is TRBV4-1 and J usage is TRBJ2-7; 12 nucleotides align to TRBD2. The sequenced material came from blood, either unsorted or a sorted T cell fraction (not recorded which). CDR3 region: CASSQDPSGLAGNEQYF. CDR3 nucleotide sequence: TGCGCCAGCAGCCAAGATCCCAGTGGACTAGCGGGGAACGAGCAGTACTTC.